This T cell receptor beta chain was identified during a study of beta chain features in type 1 diabetes. V lost 4 bases, J lost 9 bases, and 16 bases lay in between. The CDR3 runs to 14 residues. CDR1 and CDR2 from the germline V gene are SNHLY and FYNNEI. Findings and caveats of the study: Shorter TCRB CDR3s, moderately but significantly so, marked every one of the four CD4+ subsets in Type 1 diabetes patients. Compared to healthy donors, patients appeared to have naive, central memory and Treg TCRB repertoires that were more alike. There were fewer insertions and more deletions at the VDJ junctions of type 1 diabetes patients.

Sequencing targeted expressed TCRB transcripts, as all isolated RNA had been reverse transcribed. Sequenced naive, central memory and regulatory T cell samples produced an average of approximately 3.5 million reads. Some clones are missing from TCRdb's copy, which holds only in-frame ones; the method was immunoSEQ multiplex PCR. The repertoire holds some 240,000 clones, with around 16% as singletons. CD4+ cells of the naive, central memory, regulatory and stem cell-like memory types were sorted via CD45RO/CCR7/CD25/CD127/CD95/CD27. The sample holds a few counts of this clone. Its antigen is as yet unknown.

This clonotype was sampled from a man younger than 45 with type 1 diabetes. The chain uses TRBV2 and TRBJ2-4, with D perhaps being TRBD1 or TRBD2 (5 bases each). The specimen sequenced was naive CD4+ T cells from blood. The CDR3 coding sequence is TGTGCCAGCAGTGCCTTGACAGAGGGCGGCATTCAGTACTTC. It translates to CASSALTEGGIQYF.